A single sample gave rise to the 25 T cell receptor beta chains below, sequenced in a study of CD8 T cells in Susac syndrome. The authors reverse transcribed about 0.5 to 1 ug RNA with random hexamers. TCRdb called the immunoSEQ multiplex PCR reads again in MiXCR, with one record for every CDR3 protein. The table includes roughly 170,000 distinct CDR3 sequences, approximately 93% detected once. Sequencing was performed on CD4+ T cells from PBMCs. These receptor sequences come from a human donor with multiple sclerosis.

Turning to this clonotype: A junction end diverges from the germline sequence, so it may reflect a read error. The V and J genes are TRBV7-7 and TRBJ2-5, with 8 bases matching TRBD2. Germline V gene data show CDR1 as SSHAT and CDR2 as FNYEAQ (reference sequence). This CDR3 comprises 12 residues. As DNA, the CDR3 is TGTGCTAGCAGCCGGGGGGGGGAGACCCAGTACTTC. Translating gives CASSRGGETQYF. The full variable domain, rest sourced from reference TRBV7-7 and TRBJ2-5, is GAGVSQSPRYKVTKRGQDVTLRCDPISSHATLYWYQQALGQGPEFLTYFNYEAQPDKSGLPSDRFSAERPEGSISTLTIQRTEQRDSAMYRCASSRGGETQYFGPGTRLLVL.

The chain couples TRBV12-3 or TRBV12-4 to TRBJ2-2, with 7 positions matching TRBD1. Trimming at V came to 5 bases and at J to 2 bases, leaving 5 bases not matched to a gene. CDR3 size: 15 residues. CDR3 sequence reads: CASSPQGSNTGELFF. CDR3 DNA sequence: TGTGCCAGCAGTCCACAGGGGAGCAACACCGGGGAGCTGTTTTTT.

This clonotype was counted once. The chain recombines TRBV4-1 with TRBJ2-1, with 8 bases that match TRBD2. Germline CDR1 is MGHRA and CDR2 is YSYEKL. This CDR3 has 20 amino acids. Losses at the gene ends were 0 bases for V and 0 bases for J; bases not matched to a gene: 13. CDR3 coding DNA: TGCGCCAGCAGCCAAGAGGGCGCTAGCGGGTGGCGAGGCTCCTACAATGAGCAGTTCTTC. It translates to CASSQEGASGWRGSYNEQFF.

The rearrangement uses TRBV3-1 and TRBJ1-5; D may be TRBD1 (6 bases). V gave up 7 bases and J gave up 7 bases, with 20 bases separating them. Germline V gene sequence: CDR1 LGHDT, CDR2 YNNKEL (reference sequence). The CDR3 length is 15 residues. The CDR3 region has the DNA TGTGCCAGCACCAAAGACAGGTTTGACGAACAGCCCCAGCATTTT. Its protein product is CASTKDRFDEQPQHF.

CDR3 DNA: TGTGCCAGCAGTTACTCGGTGGGAGGGGTAAGCGAGCAGTACTTC. This encodes CASSYSVGGVSEQYF. The chain combines TRBV6-6 with TRBJ2-7; 7 nucleotides align to TRBD2. Looked up from germline, CDR1 is MNHNY and CDR2 is SVGAGI (reference sequence). This CDR3 is built from 15 residues. After removal of 0 bases from V and 6 bases from J, the junction contained 8 bases not matched to a gene.

This chain connects TRBV20-1 to TRBJ1-5, with D hard to call. The V gene's germline CDR1 is DFQATT and CDR2 SNEGSKA (reference sequence). V dropped 3 bases and J dropped 4 bases, with 7 bases sitting between them. This CDR3 contains 12 residues. DNA for the CDR3: TGCAGTGCTAGGTCACCTAATCAGCCCCAGCATTTT. Residues: CSARSPNQPQHF.

This clonotype was seen a single time. V is TRBV18 and J is TRBJ2-7, with a possible D match to TRBD2 (5 bases). Trimming removed 1 base from V and 7 bases from J, with 11 bases in between. The germline gives CDR1 KGHSH, CDR2 LQKENI. The CDR3 covers 13 residues. CDR3 in DNA: TGTGCCAGCTCACCACTCCCAGGAGGTGAGCAGTACTTC. Translating it yields CASSPLPGGEQYF.

The chain uses TRBV20-1 and TRBJ2-7; 8 nucleotides align to TRBD2. CDR1 DFQATT and CDR2 SNEGSKA come from the germline V gene (reference sequence). The CDR3 sequence is 16 residues long. V lost 1 base to trimming and J lost 0 bases; unmatched junction nucleotides: 8. The DNA for the CDR3 is TGCAGTGCTAGAGGCACTAGCGGCAAAAGCTCCTACGAGCAGTACTTC. Its translation is CSARGTSGKSSYEQYF.

The chain uses TRBV18 and TRBJ2-3; D unresolved. The CDR3 is 13 amino acids. Trimming left V 2 bases short and J 4 bases short, with 7 bases between. The germline gives CDR1 KGHSH, CDR2 LQKENI. CDR3 loop: CASSPVSADTQYF. Written as DNA, the CDR3 is TGTGCCAGCTCACCAGTCAGCGCAGATACGCAGTATTTT.

The CDR3 loop is CASSLRGEVSTDTQYF. The CDR3 DNA reads TGTGCCAGCAGCCTGCGGGGGGAGGTCAGCACAGATACGCAGTATTTT. This chain uses TRBV2 with TRBJ2-3; 8 nucleotides line up with TRBD2. V lost 6 bases to trimming and J lost 0 bases; unmatched junction nucleotides: 8. Germline V gene sequence: CDR1 SNHLY, CDR2 FYNNEI. The CDR3 loop spans 16 amino acids.

This clonotype was recorded only once. V is TRBV25-1 and J is TRBJ2-7, with 7 bases fitting TRBD2. The CDR3 has 16 amino acids. V was clipped by 6 bases and J by 3 bases; unmatched bases: 14. Germline loops: CDR1 MGHDK, CDR2 SYGVNS. The CDR3 sequence: CASRAPLAEGYYEQYF. DNA for the CDR3: TGTGCCAGCAGGGCCCCTCTAGCGGAAGGATACTACGAGCAGTACTTC.

In this sample, this clonotype turned up a few times. The J gene is TRBJ2-7, the V gene TRBV20-1; 10 positions agree with TRBD1. Germline CDR1 is DFQATT and CDR2 is SNEGSKA (reference sequence). V dropped 1 base and J dropped 5; count of bases not matched to a gene: 11. CDR3 length equals 16 residues. CDR3: CSARARGTGALDEQYF. The DNA for the CDR3 is TGCAGTGCTAGAGCCCGGGGGACAGGGGCTTTGGACGAGCAGTACTTC.

This chain joins TRBV5-1 and TRBJ2-3, with D maybe TRBD1 (5 bases). Looked up from germline, CDR1 is SGHRS and CDR2 is YFSETQ. The CDR3 has 13 residues. Trimming removed 4 bases at V and 4 bases at J, with 10 bases between. CDR3 DNA sequence: TGCGCCAGCAGCCTCCCGACAGCAGATACGCAGTATTTT. This translates into CASSLPTADTQYF.

This chain joins TRBV18 and TRBJ1-1; 7 bases match TRBD1. CDR3 length equals 15 residues. Germline assignment: CDR1 KGHSH and CDR2 LQKENI. J lost 1 base, V lost 3 bases, and 5 bases had no gene match. The CDR3 DNA follows: TGTGCCAGCTCACCTGGACAGGTTGGGAACACTGAAGCTTTCTTT. It is translated as CASSPGQVGNTEAFF.

The V gene is TRBV7-9, the J gene TRBJ1-2; D is ambiguous. CDR3 length equals 15 residues. Trimming stripped 4 bases from V and 8 bases from J, with 20 bases between. The germline V gene encodes CDR1 SEHNR and CDR2 FQNEAQ (reference sequence). CDR3 amino acids: CASSSPFVSRWGYTF. CDR3 nucleotides: TGTGCCAGCAGCTCCCCTTTTGTCAGCAGGTGGGGCTACACCTTC.

The rearrangement uses TRBV6-5 and TRBJ2-7; TRBD1 is a possible D gene (6 bases). This CDR3 contains 14 residues. V lost 5 bases, J lost 6 bases, and 17 bases lay in between. Germline CDR1 is MNHEY and CDR2 is SVGAGI. The CDR3 region is CASSQLRDTAEQYF. CDR3 bases: TGTGCCAGCAGTCAACTCCGGGACACAGCCGAGCAGTACTTC.

The chain recombines TRBV5-1 with TRBJ2-5, with a possible D match to TRBD2 (6 bases). Trimming removed 1 base at V and 0 bases at J, with 13 bases between. This CDR3 comprises 16 residues. Germline loops: CDR1 SGHRS, CDR2 YFSETQ. CDR3 bases: TGCGCCAGCAGCTTGTCCTGGACTACCTACCAAGAGACCCAGTACTTC. As protein: CASSLSWTTYQETQYF.

The genes are TRBV9 and TRBJ1-2; the match to TRBD1 covers 8 bases. The CDR3 totals 13 residues. Trimming cost V 4 bases and J 7 bases; bases outside gene matches: 6. Germline V gene lookup returns CDR1 SGDLS and CDR2 YYNGEE. Written as DNA, the CDR3 is TGTGCCAGCAGCTTACACAGGGGGGTTGGCTACACCTTC. Amino acids: CASSLHRGVGYTF.

This chain connects TRBV2 to TRBJ2-2, with unresolved D. The V end was cut by 2 bases, the J end by 0 bases, with 7 bases between. Per germline, CDR1 SNHLY and CDR2 FYNNEI. The CDR3 length is 15 residues. The CDR3 DNA is TGTGCCAGCAGTGAACAGGCTTCGAACACCGGGGAGCTGTTTTTT. Encoded protein: CASSEQASNTGELFF.

V is TRBV10-3 and J is TRBJ1-6; TRBD1 matches at 9 bases. The CDR3 contains 15 residues. V was clipped by 5 bases and J by 10 bases; unmatched bases: 9. Germline V gene sequence: CDR1 ENHRY, CDR2 SYGVKD. CDR3 nucleotide sequence: TGTGCCATCAGTAAGGGACAGGGTAGTGGATCACCCCTCCACTTT. This sequence encodes CAISKGQGSGSPLHF.

CDR3 residues: CASSLVQRNYGYTF. The DNA for the CDR3 is TGCGCCAGCAGCTTGGTACAACGGAACTATGGCTACACCTTC. The J gene is TRBJ1-2, the V gene TRBV5-1; D remains unclear. Trimming stripped 0 bases from V and 2 bases from J, with 8 bases between. CDR3 length: 14 amino acids. CDR1 and CDR2 (germline): SGHRS, YFSETQ.

The chain carries TRBV12-3 or TRBV12-4 and TRBJ1-2; weak D call: TRBD1 (6 bases). CDR3 length equals 14 residues. The germline V and J ends were trimmed by 6 bases and 8 bases, with 19 bases remaining between them. The CDR3 loop reads CASSPTGAVEGYTF. The CDR3 region has the DNA TGTGCCAGCAGCCCGACAGGTGCGGTTGAAGGCTACACCTTC.

The V gene is TRBV12-3 or TRBV12-4, the J gene TRBJ1-6; 9 nucleotides line up with TRBD1. Trimming removed 7 bases from V and 10 bases from J; junction bases left unmatched: 11. CDR3 length: 15 residues. The CDR3 reads CASTILVGQGSPLHF. The CDR3 nucleotides read TGTGCCAGCACCATCCTGGTGGGACAGGGCTCACCCCTCCACTTT.

CDR3 DNA: TGCAGTGCTAAAGAACAGGGCCAACCCGTAGGTTCACCCCTCCACTTT. Its translation is CSAKEQGQPVGSPLHF. This chain connects TRBV20-1 to TRBJ1-6; D might be TRBD1 (6 bases). The CDR3 length is 16 residues. CDR1 is DFQATT, CDR2 SNEGSKA, per germline (reference sequence). V lost 4 bases to trimming and J lost 9 bases, with 22 bases between them.

The chain combines TRBV6-5 with TRBJ2-7; D remains unclear. This CDR3 has 13 residues. V was clipped by 8 bases and J by 1 base, with 12 bases between them. CDR1 is MNHEY, CDR2 SVGAGI, per germline. The CDR3 protein is CASGPGRSYEQYF. The DNA of the CDR3 is TGTGCCAGCGGCCCCGGCCGATCCTACGAGCAGTACTTC.